These T cell receptor beta chains were read from a single sample in a study of blood T cell repertoires in COVID-19. Sequenced by immunoSEQ multiplex PCR; TCRdb stores in-frame clones only, minus some. The data contain some 190,000 clones, about 91% of them seen just once; the ten biggest clones take up 1.5%. The sample comprised peripheral blood. All receptors come from a man younger than 35 with active or convalescent COVID-19. Both conserved end residues are part of each CDR3. The size of a clone is reported for some rows only, either as once, few or many, or as a class for expanded clones.

CDR3aa: CASSEVGGRNSPLHF
abundance: -
v_gene: TRBV6-1

CDR3aa: CASSMAILPVRGEPQHF
abundance: -
v_gene: TRBV19

CDR3aa: CASSLAASGKETQYF
abundance: once
v_gene: TRBV5-1

CDR3aa: CASSQDRSSQPQHF
abundance: few
v_gene: TRBV4-2

CDR3aa: CASSDRQGVAGELFF
abundance: -
v_gene: TRBV6-1

CDR3aa: CAISEGTGVSGELFF
abundance: -
v_gene: TRBV10-3

CDR3aa: CASSLAGTGQDSPLHF
abundance: once
v_gene: TRBV5-1

CDR3aa: CASSLDGEPIGYTF
abundance: -
v_gene: TRBV7-9

CDR3aa: CASSPEISYEQYF
abundance: few
v_gene: TRBV12-3/TRBV12-4

CDR3aa: CASRRGTQETQYF
abundance: -
v_gene: TRBV6-5

CDR3aa: CSVRGGLGWYEQYF
abundance: -
v_gene: TRBV29-1

CDR3aa: CASSGSSGTGELFF
abundance: -
v_gene: TRBV6-4

CDR3aa: CASSSQGYTGELFF
abundance: -
v_gene: TRBV5-1

CDR3aa: CASSTTGGRSPLHF
abundance: few
v_gene: TRBV19

CDR3aa: CASSLALRDEQFF
abundance: once
v_gene: TRBV27